The entry that follows covers one T cell receptor (beta chain) sequence. It lacks a known antigen. Nothing much larger sits one base from this clone, and base qualities are not available. CDR1 and CDR2, looked up from the germline V gene, are SGHTA and FQGTGA. The germline ends are 15 bases apart after V is trimmed by 5 bases and J by 10 bases. Including the terminal cysteine and phenylalanine, the CDR3 comprises 14 residues. Of the read, only the CDR3 DNA is kept; its 42 bases are in frame from base 1. The sample belongs to a study of CD8+CD57+ T cells in acquired aplastic anemia (dated by TCRdb to 2017 to 2018). About the study as a whole: DNA extracted from sorted CD4+ and CD8+ cells had a mean of approximately 3.4 ug, with a range of roughly 0.19 to 27.4 ug. Healthy donor samples averaged roughly 10 million reads for CD4+ and fewer than 12 million for CD8+ cells.

Genomic DNA served as template for TCR beta VDJ combination and CDR3 sequence profiling. An Illumina HiSeq 2000 was used for TCR repertoire sequencing. As for the authors' bioinformatics: TRBV/TRBJ rearrangement plots, CDR3 size and DJ length profiles, and Simpson's diversity index were used to assess repertoires. Whichever DNA sequence was most abundant in the deep sequencing data was defined as the immunodominant clone. CDR3 amino acid sequences were screened for sharing across subjects and were compared with published repertoires and the VDJdb database. TCRdb reprocessing: public reads trimmed at Q25 with fastp, clones called with MiXCR, in-frame beta chains kept. Duplicate CDR3 protein sequences are folded into a single record with the most common DNA and genes. TCRdb, not the authors, supplied the V and J calls. The sample has approximately 99,000 distinct CDR3 sequences on record, around half of them singletons. The leading ten clones occupy under 35% of the sample.

In the study, sorted CD4+ and CD8+ blood T cells from patients with severe aplastic anemia and from healthy subjects underwent deep sequencing of TCR repertoires. Ficoll-Paque density gradient centrifugation was used to isolate peripheral blood mononuclear cells. Before DNA was extracted, CD4+ and CD8+ T cells were sorted using either FACS or magnetic beads. General conclusions and limits of the study: Although 25 to 30 CD8+ CDR3 sequences were shared by patients and controls, these sequences appeared highly expressed in patients and within the immunodominant clones of patients. Between patients and healthy controls, no significant difference in CD8+ Simpson's diversity was found (P=0.060).

Sequenced input: sorted CD4+, CD8+, or CD8+CD57+ T cells (not recorded which) from PBMCs. Recombination connected TRBV7-3 to TRBJ1-6; no D segment can be confidently identified. This TCR was recovered from a human donor in good health, serving as a control. The DNA sequence is TGTGCCAGCAGCCCGGCGGGAGTTGTGTCACCCCTCCACTTT. Protein translation: CASSPAGVVSPLHF. Full variable domain (CDR3 extended with the reference TRBV7-3 and TRBJ1-6 proteins): GAGVSQTPSNKVTEKGKYVELRCDPISGHTALYWYRQSLGQGPEFLIYFQGTGAADDSGLPNDRFFAVRPEGSVSTLKIQRTERGDSAVYLCASSPAGVVSPLHFGNGTRLTVT.